The present T cell receptor beta chain was sequenced within a study of cytomegalovirus exposure and HLA in healthy donors. As for the study in general: The approximately 120 million unique TCR beta sequences, from roughly 170 million T cells, were found by an earlier analysis.

PCR amplification relied on 60 Vbeta primers (plus 13 Jbeta primers). Profiling relied on immunoSEQ multiplex PCR, and the TCRdb table lists in-frame clones only, not all of them. The data contain over 95,000 clones, under 85% of them singletons. The CDR3 length is 17 residues. Unmatched junction bases numbered 12, after V lost 4 bases and J lost 5 bases. Germline V gene sequence: CDR1 MNHNS, CDR2 SASEGT. The chain employs TRBV6-1 and TRBJ1-2, with TRBD1 matching over 11 bases. This TCR was sampled from a man between 40 and 49 years old in good health and CMV-seropositive. The sequencing input was PBMCs. Here the CDR3 reads CASSATGTGGRGYGYTF. In DNA form, the CDR3 reads TGTGCCAGCAGTGCAACCGGGACAGGGGGAAGGGGGTATGGCTACACCTTC.